This is a list of T cell receptor beta chains from one sample in a study of blood T cell repertoires in COVID-19. Profiling relied on immunoSEQ multiplex PCR, and the TCRdb table lists in-frame clones only, not all of them. The repertoire holds 250,000 or so clones, with approximately 82% as singletons. The sample was peripheral blood. Receptors originate from a man aged 25 to 40 who had recovered from COVID-19. CDR3s include the opening cysteine and the closing phenylalanine or tryptophan. The order of the fields is CDR3 protein, clone size, CDR3 length, J gene, V gene. The size field is filled for only some rows; it gives once, few, many or a size class.

CASSRDRDTQYF	NA	12	TRBJ2-3	TRBV5-1
CASSPNRDTGELFF	NA	14	TRBJ2-2	TRBV18
CASNAGVSTDTQYF	NA	14	TRBJ2-3	TRBV2
CASSRDRSVPLHF	NA	13	TRBJ1-6	TRBV3-1/TRBV3-2
CASSQVGTGLNSPLHF	NA	16	TRBJ1-6	TRBV4-2
CATRTRSKEKLFF	NA	13	TRBJ1-4	TRBV10-3
CASSEFGAGNSPLHF	NA	15	TRBJ1-6	TRBV2
CASSAGTVNVEAFF	NA	14	TRBJ1-1	TRBV18
CASNPGAQETQYF	once	13	TRBJ2-5	TRBV11-2
CASSISPAGRETQYF	NA	15	TRBJ2-5	TRBV19
CASSLGQGFGTGELFF	NA	16	TRBJ2-2	TRBV5-4
CASSQGQVSTEAFF	once	14	TRBJ1-1	TRBV4-1
CASSYGGPGGQPQHF	few	15	TRBJ1-5	TRBV6-2/TRBV6-3
CASSGDQGLRVAFF	NA	14	TRBJ1-1	TRBV19
CASSLAGALEAFF	NA	13	TRBJ1-1	TRBV5-1
CASSQGPMNTEAFF	NA	14	TRBJ1-1	TRBV4-1
CASSLGLNYGYTF	NA	13	TRBJ1-2	TRBV28
CASSFQGARNYGYTF	NA	15	TRBJ1-2	TRBV5-1
CSMVAGGHKNIQYF	NA	14	TRBJ2-4	TRBV29-1
CASSLTGDLEAFF	NA	13	TRBJ1-1	TRBV5-6
CASSINSPNQPQHF	NA	14	TRBJ1-5	TRBV19
CSVRAGTGFYEQYF	NA	14	TRBJ2-7	TRBV29-1
CASSVGGGQNSPLHF	NA	15	TRBJ1-6	TRBV25-1
CASSQVALGLMTDTQYF	NA	17	TRBJ2-3	TRBV4-1
CATSGRGRQGAQYEQFF	NA	17	TRBJ2-1	TRBV24-1
CASRTGQGAPGELFF	NA	15	TRBJ2-2	TRBV28
CASRGTGAGQPQHF	few	14	TRBJ1-5	TRBV2
CASSLEQGGTEAFF	NA	14	TRBJ1-1	TRBV5-1
CASRAPGQGATEAFF	few	15	TRBJ1-1	TRBV19
CASSLNWAGGQDTQYF	once	16	TRBJ2-3	TRBV7-2
CASSENSNQPQHF	NA	13	TRBJ1-5	TRBV2
CASRTNGGKWGYTF	NA	14	TRBJ1-2	TRBV27
CASSSGGHTNYGYTF	NA	15	TRBJ1-2	TRBV28
CASSRDYRDSPLHF	NA	14	TRBJ1-6	TRBV3-1/TRBV3-2
CASSFESRRDFLTGELFF	NA	18	TRBJ2-2	TRBV7-9
CASSTTSTSGGPKKKYF	NA	17	TRBJ2-4	TRBV6-2/TRBV6-3
CASSLVASGVSTDTQYF	once	17	TRBJ2-3	TRBV7-2
CASRVGTGVGGYTF	NA	14	TRBJ1-2	TRBV19
CASSQQGIDGYTF	NA	13	TRBJ1-2	TRBV14
CASRGGRTDTQYF	NA	13	TRBJ2-3	TRBV5-1
CASSVNRDSSSGNTIYF	NA	17	TRBJ1-3	TRBV19
CASSTEPTGATEAFF	NA	15	TRBJ1-1	TRBV9
CASSWEEDGYTF	NA	12	TRBJ1-2	TRBV5-6
CASSQESNRGNQPQHF	NA	16	TRBJ1-5	TRBV4-1
CASSEIYRGSYEQYF	NA	15	TRBJ2-7	TRBV6-1
CASSRDLSYEQYF	NA	13	TRBJ2-7	TRBV7-9
CASSFIGESTGELFF	NA	15	TRBJ2-2	TRBV5-4
CASSEGSGESYGYTF	many	15	TRBJ1-2	TRBV6-1
CASSYSPGPRGEKLFF	NA	16	TRBJ1-4	TRBV6-5
CASSPVLANEQFF	NA	13	TRBJ2-1	TRBV11-2